This record looks at one T cell receptor beta chain sequence and its context. This clone has only one observation. The antigen this receptor binds is unknown. No base quality information exists; no much larger clone differs at one position. These data are taken from a study of cytomegalovirus exposure and HLA in healthy donors (dated by TCRdb to the late 2010s). Some background on the complete study: According to a later analysis, the 120 or so validation repertoires were produced on the same platform as the approximately 620 repertoires of the first cohort. The study aimed to test whether cataloging public T cell receptors could reveal signatures of past pathogen exposure. A separate validation cohort of 90 to 150 different subjects was used in addition to the 666-subject first cohort. High-throughput TCR immunosequencing, statistical association of individual TCRs with disease status, and machine learning were combined to predict cytomegalovirus infection status. Study-wide findings and limitations: The study gave a list of around 170 TCR beta chains associated with cytomegalovirus. Across donors, most TCR sequences were observed very rarely, whereas some public TCRs were present in many individuals. The validation cohort had no HLA typing available for a later analysis, so co-occurrence within that cohort was assessed over all 120 or so repertoires. The classifier was reported to diagnose cytomegalovirus status with high specificity and sensitivity in both the original and validation cohorts. A later analysis found that TCRs clustered in the first cohort also tended to co-occur in the 120 validation repertoires, with approximately 93% of cluster scores above 0. A few of the identified cytomegalovirus-associated TCR beta chains were confirmed in vitro to be specific for cytomegalovirus antigens. The authors suggested that the approach could potentially be generalized to other disease states and immunological phenotypes.

The donors belonged to the validation cohort of about 120 subjects, which was separate from the roughly 700-subject first cohort. The CDR1 and CDR2 encoded by the germline V gene are MNHEY and SVGAGI. Trimming takes 4 bases off V and 5 bases off J; junction bases not matched to a gene: 7. The CDR3 runs 15 residues from the cysteine to the phenylalanine. The read is trimmed to its CDR3 DNA, 45 bases read in frame from base 1. The protocol used for the library was the immunoSEQ multiplex PCR assay. Per the source publication's procedure: A statistical classification framework was built for diagnosing cytomegalovirus status from the catalog of TCR beta chain sequences. TCRdb provides this immuneACCESS table in a form limited to in-frame rearrangements. Some clones are lacking; in checked studies, under half of them reflect an unresolved V gene, and why the rest are absent is not known. From that table come the V and J calls and clone size; the DNA was used to work out D and trimming. The sample table records about 180,000 clones; about 89% of these occur just once. Roughly 3% of the sample lies in the top ten.

The sequence came from a man aged 18 to 29 in good health and CMV-seropositive. The sequenced material came from PBMCs. The chain couples TRBV6-5 to TRBJ2-1, with 8 bases in between that match TRBD2. CDR3 region: CASSSSGGRDNEQFF. The DNA is TGTGCCAGCAGTTCCAGCGGGGGCCGCGACAATGAGCAGTTCTTC.